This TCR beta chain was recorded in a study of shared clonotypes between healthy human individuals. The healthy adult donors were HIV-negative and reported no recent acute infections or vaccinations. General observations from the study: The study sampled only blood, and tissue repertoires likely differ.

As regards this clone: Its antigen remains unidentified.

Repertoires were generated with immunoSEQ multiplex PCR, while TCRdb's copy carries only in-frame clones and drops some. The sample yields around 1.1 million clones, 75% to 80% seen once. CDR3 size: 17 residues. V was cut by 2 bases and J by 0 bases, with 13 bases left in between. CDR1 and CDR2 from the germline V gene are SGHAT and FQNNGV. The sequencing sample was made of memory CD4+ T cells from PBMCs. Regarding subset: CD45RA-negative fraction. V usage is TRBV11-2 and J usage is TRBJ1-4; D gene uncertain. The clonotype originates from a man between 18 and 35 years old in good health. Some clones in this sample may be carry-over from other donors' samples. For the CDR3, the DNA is TGTGCCAGCAGCTTATGGACGGGTCATACAACTAATGAAAAACTGTTTTTT. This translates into CASSLWTGHTTNEKLFF.